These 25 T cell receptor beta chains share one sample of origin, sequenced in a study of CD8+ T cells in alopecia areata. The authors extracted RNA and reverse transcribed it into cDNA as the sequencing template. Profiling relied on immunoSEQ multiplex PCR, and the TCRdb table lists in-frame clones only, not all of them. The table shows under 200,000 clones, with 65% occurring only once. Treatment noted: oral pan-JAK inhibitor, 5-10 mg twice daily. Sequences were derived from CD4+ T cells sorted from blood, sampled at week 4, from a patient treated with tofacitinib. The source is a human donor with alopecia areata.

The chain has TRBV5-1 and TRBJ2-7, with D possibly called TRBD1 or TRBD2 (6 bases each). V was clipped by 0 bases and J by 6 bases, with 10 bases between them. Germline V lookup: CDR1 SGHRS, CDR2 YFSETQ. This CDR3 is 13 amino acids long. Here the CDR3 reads CASSLVGGSEQYF. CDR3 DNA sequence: TGCGCCAGCAGCTTGGTCGGGGGCTCCGAGCAGTACTTC.

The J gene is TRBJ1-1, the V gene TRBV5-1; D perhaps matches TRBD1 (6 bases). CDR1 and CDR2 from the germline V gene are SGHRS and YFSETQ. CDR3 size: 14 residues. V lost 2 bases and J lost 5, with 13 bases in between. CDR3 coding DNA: TGCGCCAGCAGCTTTGACAGGCTTGGAACTGAAGCTTTCTTT. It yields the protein CASSFDRLGTEAFF.

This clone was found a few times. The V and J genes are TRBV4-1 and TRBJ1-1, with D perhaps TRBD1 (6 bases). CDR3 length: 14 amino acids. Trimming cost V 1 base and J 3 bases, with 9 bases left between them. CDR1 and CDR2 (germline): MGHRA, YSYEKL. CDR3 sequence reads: CASSQVGGHTEAFF. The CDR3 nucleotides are TGCGCCAGCAGCCAAGTGGGGGGGCACACTGAAGCTTTCTTT.

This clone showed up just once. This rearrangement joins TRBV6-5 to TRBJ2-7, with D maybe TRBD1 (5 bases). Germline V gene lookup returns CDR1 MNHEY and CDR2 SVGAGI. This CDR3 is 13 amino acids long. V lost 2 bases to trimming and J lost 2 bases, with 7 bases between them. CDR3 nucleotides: TGTGCCAGCAGTTACGCAGGGACCTACGAGCAGTACTTC. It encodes CASSYAGTYEQYF.

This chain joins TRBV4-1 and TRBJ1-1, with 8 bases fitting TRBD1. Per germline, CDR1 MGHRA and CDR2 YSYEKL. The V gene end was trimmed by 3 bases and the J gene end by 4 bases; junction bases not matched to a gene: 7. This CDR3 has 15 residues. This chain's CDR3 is CASSHTGTGPTEAFF. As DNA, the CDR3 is TGCGCCAGCAGCCATACCGGGACAGGCCCCACTGAAGCTTTCTTT.

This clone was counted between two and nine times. DNA of the CDR3: TGCGCCAGCAGTTGGACCGGGACAGGAGTCACTGAAGCTTTCTTT. Translation gives CASSWTGTGVTEAFF. The chain couples TRBV5-1 to TRBJ1-1, with TRBD1 identical over 8 bases. The CDR3 extends over 15 amino acids. Germline CDR1 and CDR2: SGHRS and YFSETQ. Losses at the gene ends were 5 bases for V and 4 bases for J; bases not matched to a gene: 10.

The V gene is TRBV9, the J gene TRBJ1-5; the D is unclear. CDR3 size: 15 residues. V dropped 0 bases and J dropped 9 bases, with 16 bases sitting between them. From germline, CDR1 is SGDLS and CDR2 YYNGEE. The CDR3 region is CASSVEAGPLGPQHF. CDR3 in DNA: TGTGCCAGCAGCGTAGAGGCAGGCCCTCTGGGGCCCCAGCATTTT. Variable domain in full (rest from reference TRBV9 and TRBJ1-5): DSGVTQTPKHLITATGQRVTLRCSPRSGDLSVYWYQQSLDQGLQFLIQYYNGEERAKGNILERFSAQQFPDLHSELNLSSLELGDSALYFCASSVEAGPLGPQHFGDGTRLSIL.

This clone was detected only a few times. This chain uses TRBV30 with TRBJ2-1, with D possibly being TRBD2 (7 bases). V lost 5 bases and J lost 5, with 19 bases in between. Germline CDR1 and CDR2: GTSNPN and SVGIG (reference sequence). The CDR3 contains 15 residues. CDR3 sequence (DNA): TGTGCCTGGTGGACGGGGGGCGTTCGGCACAATGAGCAGTTCTTC. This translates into CAWWTGGVRHNEQFF.

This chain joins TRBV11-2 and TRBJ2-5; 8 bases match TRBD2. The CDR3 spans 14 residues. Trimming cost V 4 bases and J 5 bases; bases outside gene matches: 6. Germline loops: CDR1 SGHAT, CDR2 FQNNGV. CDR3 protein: CASSSGTRTETQYF. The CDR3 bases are TGTGCCAGCAGCTCCGGGACTAGGACGGAGACCCAGTACTTC.

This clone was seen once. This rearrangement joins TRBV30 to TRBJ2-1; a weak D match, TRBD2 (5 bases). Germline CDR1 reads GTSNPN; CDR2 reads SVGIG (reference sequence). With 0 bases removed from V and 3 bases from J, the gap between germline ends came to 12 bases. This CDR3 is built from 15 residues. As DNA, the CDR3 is TGTGCCTGGAGTGTACGTCCTAGCAGCTACAATGAGCAGTTCTTC. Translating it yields CAWSVRPSSYNEQFF.

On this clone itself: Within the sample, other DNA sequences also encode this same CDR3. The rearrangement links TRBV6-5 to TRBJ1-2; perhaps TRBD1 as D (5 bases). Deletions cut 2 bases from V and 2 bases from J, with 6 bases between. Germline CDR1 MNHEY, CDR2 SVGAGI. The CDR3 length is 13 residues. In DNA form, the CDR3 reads TGTGCCAGCAGTTACCAGGGAAACTATGGCTACACCTTC. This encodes CASSYQGNYGYTF.

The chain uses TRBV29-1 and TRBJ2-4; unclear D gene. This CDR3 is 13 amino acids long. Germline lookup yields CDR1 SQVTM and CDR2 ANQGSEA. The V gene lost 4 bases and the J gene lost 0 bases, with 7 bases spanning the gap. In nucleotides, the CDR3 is TGCAGCGTTGGGTTACTAGCCAAAAACATTCAGTACTTC. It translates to CSVGLLAKNIQYF.

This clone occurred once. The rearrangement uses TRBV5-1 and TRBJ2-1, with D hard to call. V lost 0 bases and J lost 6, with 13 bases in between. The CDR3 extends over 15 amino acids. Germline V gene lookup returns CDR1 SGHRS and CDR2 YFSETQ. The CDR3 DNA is TGCGCCAGCAGCTTGGCCGGCCCTCCGGGCAATGAGCAGTTCTTC. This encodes CASSLAGPPGNEQFF.

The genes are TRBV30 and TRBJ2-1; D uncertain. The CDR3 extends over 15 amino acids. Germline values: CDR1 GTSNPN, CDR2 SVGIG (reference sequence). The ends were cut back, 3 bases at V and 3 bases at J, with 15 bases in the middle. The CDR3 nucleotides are TGTGCCTGGAGAAAATGGGCTTCTCACTACAATGAGCAGTTCTTC. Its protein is CAWRKWASHYNEQFF.

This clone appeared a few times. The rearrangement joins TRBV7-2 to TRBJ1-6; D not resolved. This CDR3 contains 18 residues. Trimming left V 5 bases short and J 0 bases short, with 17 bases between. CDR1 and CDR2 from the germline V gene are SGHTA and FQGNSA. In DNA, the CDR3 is TGTGCCAGCAGCGCGCCGAGAGGCCAAAGCTCCTATAATTCACCCCTCCACTTT. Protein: CASSAPRGQSSYNSPLHF. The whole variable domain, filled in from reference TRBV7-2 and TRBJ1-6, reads GAGVSQSPSNKVTEKGKDVELRCDPISGHTALYWYRQSLGQGLEFLIYFQGNSAPDKSGLPSDRFSAERTGGSVSTLTIQRTQQEDSAVYLCASSAPRGQSSYNSPLHFGNGTRLTVT.

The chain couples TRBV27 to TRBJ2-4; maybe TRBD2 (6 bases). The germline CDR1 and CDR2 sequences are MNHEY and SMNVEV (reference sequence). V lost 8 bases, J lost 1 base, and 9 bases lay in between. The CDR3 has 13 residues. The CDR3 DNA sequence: TGTGCCAGCGGAGGGGTCGCCAAAAACATTCAGTACTTC. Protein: CASGGVAKNIQYF.

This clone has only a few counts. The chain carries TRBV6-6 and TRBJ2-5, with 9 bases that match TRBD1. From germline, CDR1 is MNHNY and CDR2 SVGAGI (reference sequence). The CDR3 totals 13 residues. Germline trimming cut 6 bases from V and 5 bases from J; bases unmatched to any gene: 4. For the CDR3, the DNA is TGTGCCAGCAGCCACAGGGGGCGGGAGACCCAGTACTTC. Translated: CASSHRGRETQYF.

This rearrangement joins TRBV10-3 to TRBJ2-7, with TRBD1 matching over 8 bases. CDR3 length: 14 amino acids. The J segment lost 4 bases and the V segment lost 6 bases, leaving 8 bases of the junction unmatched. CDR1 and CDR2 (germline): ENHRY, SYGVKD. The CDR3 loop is CAISSGQGEYEQYF. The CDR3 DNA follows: TGTGCCATCAGCAGTGGACAGGGAGAGTACGAGCAGTACTTC.

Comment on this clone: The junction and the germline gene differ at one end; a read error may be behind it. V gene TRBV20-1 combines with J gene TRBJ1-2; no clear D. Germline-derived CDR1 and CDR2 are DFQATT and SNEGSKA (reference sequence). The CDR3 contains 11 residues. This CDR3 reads CSARGAQGYTF. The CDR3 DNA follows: TGCAGTGCCAGAGGTGCCCAAGGCTACACCTTC.

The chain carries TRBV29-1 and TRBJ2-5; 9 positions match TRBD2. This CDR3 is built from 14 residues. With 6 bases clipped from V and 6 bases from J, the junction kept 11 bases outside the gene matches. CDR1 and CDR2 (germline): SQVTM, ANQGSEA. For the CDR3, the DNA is TGCAGCGTCGCGGGTAGCGGGGGAACTCAGACCCAGTACTTC. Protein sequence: CSVAGSGGTQTQYF. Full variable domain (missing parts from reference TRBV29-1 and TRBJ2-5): SAVISQKPSRDICQRGTSLTIQCQVDSQVTMMFWYRQQPGQSLTLIATANQGSEATYESGFVIDKFPISRPNLTFSTLTVSNMSPEDSSIYLCSVAGSGGTQTQYFGPGTRLLVL.

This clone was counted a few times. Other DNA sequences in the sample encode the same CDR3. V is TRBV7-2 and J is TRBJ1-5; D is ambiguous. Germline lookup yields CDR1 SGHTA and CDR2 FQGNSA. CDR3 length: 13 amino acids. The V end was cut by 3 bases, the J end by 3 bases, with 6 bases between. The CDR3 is CASSLIDNQPQHF. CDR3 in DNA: TGTGCCAGCAGCTTGATAGACAATCAGCCCCAGCATTTT.

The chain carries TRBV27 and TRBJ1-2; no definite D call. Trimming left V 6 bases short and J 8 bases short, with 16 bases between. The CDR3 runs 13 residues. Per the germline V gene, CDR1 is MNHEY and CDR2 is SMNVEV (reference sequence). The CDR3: CASSPGGRRGYTF. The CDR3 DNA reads TGTGCCAGCAGCCCTGGAGGCCGTAGAGGCTACACCTTC.

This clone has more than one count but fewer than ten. The CDR3: CAIARTDSYEQYF. The CDR3 nucleotides are TGTGCCATCGCAAGAACAGACTCCTACGAGCAGTACTTC. The rearrangement links TRBV10-3 to TRBJ2-7; no reliable D call. Germline CDR1 reads ENHRY; CDR2 reads SYGVKD. V was cut by 8 bases and J by 0 bases, with 11 bases left in between. This CDR3 spans 13 amino acids.

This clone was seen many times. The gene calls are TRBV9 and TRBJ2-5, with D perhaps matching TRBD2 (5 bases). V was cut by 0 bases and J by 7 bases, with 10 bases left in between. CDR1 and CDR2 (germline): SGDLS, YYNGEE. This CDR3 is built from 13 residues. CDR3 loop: CASSVVQSGTQYF. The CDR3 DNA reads TGTGCCAGCAGCGTAGTCCAGAGCGGGACCCAGTACTTC.

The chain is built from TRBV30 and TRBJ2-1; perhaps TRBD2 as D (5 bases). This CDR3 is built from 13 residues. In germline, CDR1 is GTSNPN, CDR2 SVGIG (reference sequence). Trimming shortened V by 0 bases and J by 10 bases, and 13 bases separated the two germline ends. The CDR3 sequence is CAWSVFWRLEQFF. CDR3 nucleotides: TGTGCCTGGAGTGTATTTTGGAGACTAGAGCAGTTCTTC.